This T cell receptor (beta chain) was captured by sequencing in a study of molecular identifiers for immune sequencing clone quantification. Study information: Replicates partitioned RNA from around 18,000 or 91,000 naive CD8 cells into five parts, sequencing four.

TCRdb passed the PCR reads through MiXCR, listing each CDR3 protein once. The sample lists about half a million distinct CDR3 sequences; around 21% were seen once. CDR3 length: 14 amino acids. Germline assignment: CDR1 MDHEN and CDR2 SYDVKM. Trimming removed 5 bases at V and 0 bases at J, with 11 bases between. This clonotype came up a few times. This sequence was found in a human donor in good health. Some libraries in this study had Jurkat cell RNA spiked in. Sequencing was carried out using naive CD8+ T cells from blood, with Jurkat cell RNA spiked in. As for subset: FACS-sorted CD8+CD4-CCR7+CD45RA+ naive T cells. The V gene is TRBV28, the J gene TRBJ2-7, with TRBD2 as a possible D gene (5 bases). The DNA of the CDR3 is TGTGCCAGCAGTCGGACTGCCGTCTCCTACGAGCAGTACTTC. Amino acid sequence: CASSRTAVSYEQYF.